Sequencing of this TCR beta chain was carried out in a study of T cell responses to AZD1222 COVID-19 vaccine. General study results and limits: Compared with day 0, the breadth and depth of the Spike-specific TCR repertoire rose significantly after two doses of AZD1222. Only a handful of AZD1222 recipients tested seropositive at baseline. White British donors predominated, females outnumbered males, and clonal diversity was possibly underestimated.

Second-dose intervals of approximately 4 or approximately 12 weeks were pooled. The CDR3 is 16 amino acids. Germline CDR1 and CDR2: ENHRY and SYGVKD. With 2 bases clipped from V and 1 base from J, the junction kept 4 bases outside the gene matches. For this clone: Its specificity is unknown.

The table came from immunoSEQ multiplex PCR; TCRdb's copy has only in-frame clones and leaves some out. The sample has approximately 150,000 clones, less than 95% seen once. J is TRBJ2-2 and V is TRBV10-3; 7 bases are shared with TRBD2. Material: peripheral blood, obtained 28 days after the second AZD1222 dose. The clonotype comes from an adult who received the AZD1222 COVID-19 vaccine. The CDR3 bases are TGTGCCATCAGTGAGATGTCTAGCGGGAACACCGGGGAGCTGTTTTTT. It yields the protein CAISEMSSGNTGELFF.